The source of this TCR beta chain is a study of molecular identifiers for immune sequencing clone quantification. TCRdb reprocessed the PCR reads via MiXCR and lists one record per CDR3 protein. Of some 320,000 distinct CDR3 sequences listed, roughly 24% are singletons. The V gene's germline CDR1 is MGHRA and CDR2 YSYEKL. The V and J ends lost 0 bases and 0 bases respectively, with 6 bases between them. The CDR3 contains 15 residues. Libraries of naive CD8 T cells were made from roughly 20,000 to 1,000,000 sorted cells. They used 10%, 30% or 50% RNA. CD8+CD4-CCR7+CD45RA+ cells were sorted as naive CD8 T cells. This clonotype was counted at least ten times. Its antigen is unidentified. General observations from the study: Identical TCR molecules sharing a barcode could underestimate highly expanded clone sizes.

Specimen: naive CD8+ T cells from blood, with Jurkat cell RNA spiked in. Subset in this sample: FACS-sorted CD8+CD4-CCR7+CD45RA+ naive T cells. The chain employs TRBV4-1 and TRBJ2-1; D remains ambiguous. The sequence was collected from a human donor in good health. Some libraries in this study had Jurkat cell RNA spiked in. The CDR3 sequence: CASSQDHSSYNEQFF. The CDR3, as DNA: TGCGCCAGCAGCCAAGATCACAGCTCCTACAATGAGCAGTTCTTC.